This T cell receptor beta chain was captured in a study of blood T cell repertoires in COVID-19. Measured with immunoSEQ multiplex PCR; TCRdb has only the in-frame clones, and not every one. Of over 85,000 clones in the sample, 65% to 90% are singletons; the top ten hold around 19%. The CDR3 is 11 amino acids. The V gene's germline CDR1 is SEHNR and CDR2 FQNEAQ (reference sequence). V lost 10 bases and J lost 1, with 7 bases in between. This chain uses TRBV7-9 with TRBJ1-1; D call uncertain. This receptor was obtained from a woman aged 80 or older with acute or convalescent COVID-19. The sample comprised peripheral blood. CDR3 amino acids: CATRRNTEAFF. CDR3 in DNA: TGTGCCACCAGGAGGAACACTGAAGCTTTCTTT.